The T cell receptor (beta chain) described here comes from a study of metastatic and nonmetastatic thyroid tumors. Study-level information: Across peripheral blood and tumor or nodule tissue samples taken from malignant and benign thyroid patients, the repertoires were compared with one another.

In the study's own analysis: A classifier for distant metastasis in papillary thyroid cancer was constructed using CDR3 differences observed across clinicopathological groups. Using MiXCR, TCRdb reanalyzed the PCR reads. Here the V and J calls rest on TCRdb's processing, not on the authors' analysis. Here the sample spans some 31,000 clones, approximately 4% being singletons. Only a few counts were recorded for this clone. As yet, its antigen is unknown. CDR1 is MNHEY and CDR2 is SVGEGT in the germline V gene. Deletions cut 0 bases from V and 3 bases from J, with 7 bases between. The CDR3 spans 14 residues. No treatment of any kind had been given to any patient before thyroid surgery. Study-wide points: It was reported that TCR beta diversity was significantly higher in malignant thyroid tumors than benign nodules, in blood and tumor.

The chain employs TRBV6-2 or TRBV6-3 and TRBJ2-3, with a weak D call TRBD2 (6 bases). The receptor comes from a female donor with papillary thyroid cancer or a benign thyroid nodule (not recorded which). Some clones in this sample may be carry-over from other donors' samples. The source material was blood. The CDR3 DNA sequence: TGTGCCAGCAGTTACTCTGGGAGGACAGATACGCAGTATTTT. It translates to CASSYSGRTDTQYF.